This paragraph covers one T cell receptor (beta chain) sequence. Its target is unknown. The libraries of TRB cDNA were prepared using 5' RACE with UMI labels. Following a re-call of the 5' RACE reads, TCRdb has one entry per CDR3 protein and lacks DNA. In all, the sample yields around 52,000 distinct CDR3 sequences. This sample stems from a study of CXCR3-negative and CXCR3-positive naive CD8 T cells. Study outcomes and limitations: Naive subsets expressed similar surface CD5; TRB CDR3 features served to infer TCR strength.

This CDR3 contains 13 residues. Germline V gene lookup returns CDR1 SGHRS and CDR2 YFSETQ. The J gene is TRBJ2-2, the V gene TRBV5-1; TCRdb names TRBD2, which stays unverified in the absence of DNA. The origin of this receptor is a human donor in good health. Some clones in this sample may be carry-over from other donors' samples. Specimen: memory CD8+ T cells from blood. CDR3 residues: CASQAGPTGELFF.